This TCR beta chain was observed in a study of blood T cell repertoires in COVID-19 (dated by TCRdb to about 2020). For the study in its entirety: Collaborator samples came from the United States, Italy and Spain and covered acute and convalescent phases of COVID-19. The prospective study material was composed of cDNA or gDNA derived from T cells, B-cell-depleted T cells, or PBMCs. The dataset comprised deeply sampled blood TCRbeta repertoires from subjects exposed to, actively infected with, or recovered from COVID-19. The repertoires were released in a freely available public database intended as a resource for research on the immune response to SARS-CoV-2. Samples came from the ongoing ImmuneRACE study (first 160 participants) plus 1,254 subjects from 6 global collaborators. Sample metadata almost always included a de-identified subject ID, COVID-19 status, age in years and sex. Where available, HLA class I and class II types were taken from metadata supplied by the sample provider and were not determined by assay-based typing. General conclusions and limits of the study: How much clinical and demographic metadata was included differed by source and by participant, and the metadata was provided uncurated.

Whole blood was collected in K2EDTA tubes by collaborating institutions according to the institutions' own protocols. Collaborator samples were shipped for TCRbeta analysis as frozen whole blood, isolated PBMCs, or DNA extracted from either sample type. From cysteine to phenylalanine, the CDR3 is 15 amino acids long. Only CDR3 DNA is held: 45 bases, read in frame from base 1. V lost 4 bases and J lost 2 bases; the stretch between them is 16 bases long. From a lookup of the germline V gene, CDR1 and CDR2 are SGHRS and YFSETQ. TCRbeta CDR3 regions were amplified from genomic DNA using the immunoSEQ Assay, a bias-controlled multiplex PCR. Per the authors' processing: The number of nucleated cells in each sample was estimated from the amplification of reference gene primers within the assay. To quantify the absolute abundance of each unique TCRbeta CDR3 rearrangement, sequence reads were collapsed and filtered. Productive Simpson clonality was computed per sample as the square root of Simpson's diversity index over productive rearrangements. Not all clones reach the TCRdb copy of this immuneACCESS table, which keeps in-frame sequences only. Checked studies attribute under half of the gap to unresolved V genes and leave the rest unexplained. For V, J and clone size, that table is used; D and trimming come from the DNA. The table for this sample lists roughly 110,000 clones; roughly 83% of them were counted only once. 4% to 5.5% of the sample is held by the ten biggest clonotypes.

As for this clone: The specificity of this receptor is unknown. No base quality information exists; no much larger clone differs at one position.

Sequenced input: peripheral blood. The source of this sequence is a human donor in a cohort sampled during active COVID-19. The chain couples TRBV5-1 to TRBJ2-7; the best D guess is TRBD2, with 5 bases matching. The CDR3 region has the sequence CASSEQPGMTYEQYF. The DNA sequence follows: TGCGCCAGCAGCGAACAACCGGGAATGACCTACGAGCAGTACTTC.